A single sample is the source of the 7 T cell receptor beta chains below, sequenced in a study of shared clonotypes between healthy human individuals. Assay used: immunoSEQ multiplex PCR; TCRdb lists only in-frame clones, some missing. The sample contains over a million clones, approximately 97% of which appear only once. Sequenced input: naive CD4+ T cells sorted from blood. The subset: CD45RA+ positively selected. The receptors were sampled from a man aged 30-40 years in good health.

The table lists this clone with a count of one. This chain links TRBV2 with TRBJ1-1; D call uncertain. In germline, CDR1 is SNHLY, CDR2 FYNNEI. This CDR3 is built from 13 residues. With 2 bases removed from V and 8 bases from J, the gap between germline ends came to 12 bases. The CDR3 spells CASSESWAGEAFF. CDR3 nucleotide sequence: TGTGCCAGCAGTGAATCTTGGGCAGGCGAAGCTTTCTTT.

The V gene is TRBV18, the J gene TRBJ2-7; the match to TRBD2 covers 8 bases. The length of the CDR3 is 14 residues. Germline assignment: CDR1 KGHSH and CDR2 LQKENI. The V and J ends lost 6 bases and 2 bases, in that order; junction bases with no gene match: 6. The CDR3 sequence is CASSRGALTYEQYF. The CDR3 DNA reads as TGTGCCAGCTCGCGGGGGGCACTAACCTACGAGCAGTACTTC.

The V gene is TRBV7-2, the J gene TRBJ1-2; 10 bases agree with TRBD1. From germline, CDR1 is SGHTA and CDR2 FQGNSA. Germline trimming cut 5 bases from V and 5 bases from J; bases unmatched to any gene: 14. There are 17 residues in the CDR3. The CDR3 DNA follows: TGTGCCAGCAGCCCCCGAACCCGACAGGGGGCAGAGTATGGCTACACCTTC. As protein: CASSPRTRQGAEYGYTF.

The rearrangement uses TRBV6-1 and TRBJ1-1, with no clear D. This CDR3 region has 13 residues. Trimming took off 10 bases at V and 1 base at J, with 13 bases between the two ends. Germline V lookup: CDR1 MNHNS, CDR2 SASEGT. The CDR3 DNA follows: TGTGCCACCATACGAAAGGGGAACACTGAAGCTTTCTTT. Its translation: CATIRKGNTEAFF.

The chain has TRBV29-1 and TRBJ2-7; D uncertain. Germline CDR1 and CDR2: SQVTM and ANQGSEA. This CDR3 contains 12 residues. V was cut by 7 bases and J by 5 bases, with 15 bases left in between. The CDR3 DNA follows: TGCAGCGCCGACGTGGCAGATAACGAGCAGTACTTC. This sequence encodes CSADVADNEQYF.

V gene TRBV7-2 combines with J gene TRBJ2-5; the match to TRBD1 covers 7 bases. CDR1 and CDR2 (germline): SGHTA, FQGNSA. Trimming cost V 5 bases and J 2 bases; bases outside gene matches: 2. The CDR3 length is 13 residues. The chain's CDR3 is CASSRRGQETQYF. As DNA, the CDR3 is TGTGCCAGCAGCCGCAGGGGGCAAGAGACCCAGTACTTC. The full variable domain, rest sourced from reference TRBV7-2 and TRBJ2-5, is GAGVSQSPSNKVTEKGKDVELRCDPISGHTALYWYRQSLGQGLEFLIYFQGNSAPDKSGLPSDRFSAERTGGSVSTLTIQRTQQEDSAVYLCASSRRGQETQYFGPGTRLLVL.

The chain uses TRBV28 and TRBJ2-2; 12 positions match TRBD2. The junction had 6 bases not matched to a gene; V was cut back by 7 bases and J by 6 bases. This CDR3 region has 15 residues. Germline values: CDR1 MDHEN, CDR2 SYDVKM. CDR3 loop: CASNRLAGVPGELFF. The DNA of the CDR3 is TGTGCCAGCAACCGACTAGCGGGAGTTCCCGGGGAGCTGTTTTTT.